These 6 T cell receptor beta chains were all obtained from the same sample, sequenced in a study of blood T cell repertoires in COVID-19. Assay used: immunoSEQ multiplex PCR; TCRdb lists only in-frame clones, some missing. The sample shows over 250,000 clones, about 88% of them seen only once. The sample was PBMCs or T cells enriched from blood (not recorded which). The receptors derive from a woman aged 45-65 years who had recovered from COVID-19.

This chain uses TRBV30 with TRBJ1-5; 11 nucleotides line up with TRBD1. Germline CDR1 reads GTSNPN; CDR2 reads SVGIG (reference sequence). CDR3 length: 14 amino acids. V trimming: 6 bases; J trimming: 7 bases; junction bases outside the gene matches: 8. CDR3 in DNA: TGTGCCTGTAAGGACAGGGGGCTTGGACAGCCCCAGCATTTT. It is translated as CACKDRGLGQPQHF.

The chain joins TRBV6-2 or TRBV6-3 to TRBJ2-3; 9 bases line up with TRBD2. Germline V gene lookup returns CDR1 MNHEY and CDR2 SVGEGT. V shed 6 bases and J 5 bases; nucleotides not matched to a gene: 12. The length of the CDR3 is 16 residues. This chain's CDR3 is CASSSGTSKQQDTQYF. CDR3 nucleotide sequence: TGTGCCAGCAGCTCTGGGACTAGCAAGCAACAAGATACGCAGTATTTT.

The rearrangement joins TRBV27 to TRBJ2-7; maybe TRBD1 (5 bases). The CDR3 is 18 amino acids. The germline V gene has CDR1 MNHEY and CDR2 SMNVEV (reference sequence). The germline V and J ends were trimmed by 5 bases and 1 base, with 24 bases remaining between them. CDR3 residues: CASSPVWGLGRKSYEQYF. The CDR3 DNA reads TGTGCCAGCAGTCCGGTTTGGGGCCTGGGCCGTAAATCCTACGAGCAGTACTTC.

The chain employs TRBV11-2 and TRBJ1-1; D remains ambiguous. The germline gives CDR1 SGHAT, CDR2 FQNNGV. The CDR3 extends over 17 amino acids. The V gene lost 0 bases and the J gene lost 0 bases, with 14 bases spanning the gap. This chain's CDR3 is CASSLDGVGWVNTEAFF. The CDR3 nucleotides read TGTGCCAGCAGCTTAGACGGGGTCGGATGGGTGAACACTGAAGCTTTCTTT.

This clone was found once. The CDR3 is CASSPAGGDSNQPQHF. CDR3 nucleotide sequence: TGTGCCAGCAGCCCCGCCGGGGGTGATAGCAATCAGCCCCAGCATTTT. The J gene is TRBJ1-5, the V gene TRBV7-6, with a weak D call TRBD1 (5 bases). This CDR3 contains 16 residues. CDR1 SGHVS and CDR2 FNYEAQ come from the germline V gene. V was cut by 5 bases and J by 0 bases, with 14 bases left in between.

The chain uses TRBV5-1 and TRBJ2-7; 8 positions match TRBD2. Germline V CDR1 and CDR2: SGHRS, YFSETQ. V lost 1 base, J lost 4 bases, and 7 bases stayed unmatched. CDR3 length: 15 amino acids. CDR3 in DNA: TGCGCCAGCAGCTTGCCCAGCGGGAGATCGTACGAGCAGTACTTC. Protein sequence: CASSLPSGRSYEQYF.